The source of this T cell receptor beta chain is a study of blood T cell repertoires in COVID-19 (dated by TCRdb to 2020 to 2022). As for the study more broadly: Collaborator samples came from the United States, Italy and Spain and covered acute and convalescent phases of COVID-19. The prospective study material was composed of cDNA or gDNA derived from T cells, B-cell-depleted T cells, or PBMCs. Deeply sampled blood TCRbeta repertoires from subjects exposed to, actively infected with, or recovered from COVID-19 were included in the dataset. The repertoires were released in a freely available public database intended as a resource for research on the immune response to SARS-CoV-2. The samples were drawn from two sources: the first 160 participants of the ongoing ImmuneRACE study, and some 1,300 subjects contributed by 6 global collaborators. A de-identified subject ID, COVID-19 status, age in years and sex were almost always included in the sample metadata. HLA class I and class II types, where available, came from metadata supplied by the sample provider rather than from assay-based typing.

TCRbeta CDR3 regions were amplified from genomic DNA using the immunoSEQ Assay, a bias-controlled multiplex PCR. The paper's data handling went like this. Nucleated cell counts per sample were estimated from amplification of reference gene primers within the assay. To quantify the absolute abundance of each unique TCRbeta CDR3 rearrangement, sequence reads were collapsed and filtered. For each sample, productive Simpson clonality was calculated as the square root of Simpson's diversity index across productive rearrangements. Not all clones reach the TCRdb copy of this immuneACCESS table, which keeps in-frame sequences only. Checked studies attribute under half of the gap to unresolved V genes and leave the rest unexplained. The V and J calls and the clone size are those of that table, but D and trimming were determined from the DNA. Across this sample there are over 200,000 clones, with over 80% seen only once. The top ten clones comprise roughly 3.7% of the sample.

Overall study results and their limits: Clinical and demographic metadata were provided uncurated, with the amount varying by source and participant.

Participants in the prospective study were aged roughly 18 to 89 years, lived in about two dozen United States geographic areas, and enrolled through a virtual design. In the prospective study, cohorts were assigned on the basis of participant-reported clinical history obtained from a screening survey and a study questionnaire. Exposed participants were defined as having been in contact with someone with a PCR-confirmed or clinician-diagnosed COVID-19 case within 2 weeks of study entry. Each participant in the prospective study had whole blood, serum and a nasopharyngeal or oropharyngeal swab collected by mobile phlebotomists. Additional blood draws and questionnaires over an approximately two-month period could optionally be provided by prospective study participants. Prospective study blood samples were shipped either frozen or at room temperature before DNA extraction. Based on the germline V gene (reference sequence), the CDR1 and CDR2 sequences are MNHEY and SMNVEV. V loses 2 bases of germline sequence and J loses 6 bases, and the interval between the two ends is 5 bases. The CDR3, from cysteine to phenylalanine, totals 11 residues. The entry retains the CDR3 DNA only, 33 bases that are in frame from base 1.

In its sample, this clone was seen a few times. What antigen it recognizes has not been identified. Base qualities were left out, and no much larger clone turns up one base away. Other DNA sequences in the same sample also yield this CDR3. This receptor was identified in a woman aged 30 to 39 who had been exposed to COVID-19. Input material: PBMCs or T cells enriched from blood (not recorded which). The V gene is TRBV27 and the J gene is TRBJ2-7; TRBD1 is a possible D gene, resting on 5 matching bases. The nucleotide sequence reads TGTGCCAGCAGTTTAGGGGCCGAGCAGTACTTC. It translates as CASSLGAEQYF.